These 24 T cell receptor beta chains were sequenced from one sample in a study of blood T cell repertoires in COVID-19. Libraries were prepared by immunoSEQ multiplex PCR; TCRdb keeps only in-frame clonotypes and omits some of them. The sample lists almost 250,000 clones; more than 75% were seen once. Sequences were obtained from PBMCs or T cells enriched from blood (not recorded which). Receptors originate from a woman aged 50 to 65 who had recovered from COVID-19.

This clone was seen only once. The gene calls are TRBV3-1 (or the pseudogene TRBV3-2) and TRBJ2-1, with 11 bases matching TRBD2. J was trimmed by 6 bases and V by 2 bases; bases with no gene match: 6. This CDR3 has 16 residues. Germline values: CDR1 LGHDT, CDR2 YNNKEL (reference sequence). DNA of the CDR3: TGTGCCAGCAGCCAATCCACTAGCGGGAGCGGCAATGAGCAGTTCTTC. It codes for CASSQSTSGSGNEQFF.

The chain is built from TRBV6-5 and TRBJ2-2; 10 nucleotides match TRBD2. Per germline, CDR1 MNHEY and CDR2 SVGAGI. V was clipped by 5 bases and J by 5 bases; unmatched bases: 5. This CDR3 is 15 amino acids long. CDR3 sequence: CASSLAGVGTGELFF. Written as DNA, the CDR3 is TGTGCCAGCAGTCTAGCGGGAGTAGGTACCGGGGAGCTGTTTTTT.

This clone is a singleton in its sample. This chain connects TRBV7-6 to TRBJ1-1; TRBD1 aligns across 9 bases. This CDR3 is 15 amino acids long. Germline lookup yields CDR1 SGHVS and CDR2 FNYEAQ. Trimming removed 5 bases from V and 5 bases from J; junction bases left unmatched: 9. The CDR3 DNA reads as TGTGCCAGCAGCGCTATACAGGGGGCGAGGACTGAAGCTTTCTTT. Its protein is CASSAIQGARTEAFF.

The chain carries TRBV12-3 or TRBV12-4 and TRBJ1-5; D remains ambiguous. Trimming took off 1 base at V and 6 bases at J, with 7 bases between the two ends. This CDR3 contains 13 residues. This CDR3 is CASSLGVSQPQHF. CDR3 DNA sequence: TGTGCCAGCAGTTTAGGAGTGAGTCAGCCCCAGCATTTT.

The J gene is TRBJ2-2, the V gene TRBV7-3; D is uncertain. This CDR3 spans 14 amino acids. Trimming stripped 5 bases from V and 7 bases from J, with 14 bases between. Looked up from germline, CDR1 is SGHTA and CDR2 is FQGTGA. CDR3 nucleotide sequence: TGTGCCAGCAGCCCCGACTCGCCAAACGGGGAGCTGTTTTTT. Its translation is CASSPDSPNGELFF.

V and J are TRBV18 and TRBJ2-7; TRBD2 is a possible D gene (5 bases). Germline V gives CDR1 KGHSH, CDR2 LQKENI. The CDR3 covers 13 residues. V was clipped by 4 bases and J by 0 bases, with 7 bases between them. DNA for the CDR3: TGTGCCAGCTCACGGGAGACCTCCTACGAGCAGTACTTC. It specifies CASSRETSYEQYF.

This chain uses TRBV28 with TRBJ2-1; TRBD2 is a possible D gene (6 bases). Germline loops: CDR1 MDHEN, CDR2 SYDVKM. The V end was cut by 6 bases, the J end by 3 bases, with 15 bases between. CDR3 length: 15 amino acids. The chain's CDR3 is CASSGGRRGYNEQFF. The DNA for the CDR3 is TGTGCCAGCAGCGGGGGAAGGAGGGGCTACAATGAGCAGTTCTTC.

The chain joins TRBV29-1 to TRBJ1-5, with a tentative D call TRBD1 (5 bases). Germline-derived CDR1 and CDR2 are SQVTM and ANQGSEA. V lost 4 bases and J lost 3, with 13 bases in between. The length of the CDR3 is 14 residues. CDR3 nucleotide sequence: TGCAGCGTTGCGGAGGGGAGCGACAATCAGCCCCAGCATTTT. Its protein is CSVAEGSDNQPQHF.

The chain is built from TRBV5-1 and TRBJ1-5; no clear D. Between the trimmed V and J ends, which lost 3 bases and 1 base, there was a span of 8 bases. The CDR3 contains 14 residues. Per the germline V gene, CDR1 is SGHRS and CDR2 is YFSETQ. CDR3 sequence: CASSSGLSNQPQHF. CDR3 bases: TGCGCCAGCAGCTCCGGACTAAGCAATCAGCCCCAGCATTTT. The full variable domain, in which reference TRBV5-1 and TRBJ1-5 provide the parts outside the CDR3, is KAGVTQTPRYLIKTRGQQVTLSCSPISGHRSVSWYQQTPGQGLQFLFEYFSETQRNKGNFPGRFSGRQFSNSRSEMNVSTLELGDSALYLCASSSGLSNQPQHFGDGTRLSIL.

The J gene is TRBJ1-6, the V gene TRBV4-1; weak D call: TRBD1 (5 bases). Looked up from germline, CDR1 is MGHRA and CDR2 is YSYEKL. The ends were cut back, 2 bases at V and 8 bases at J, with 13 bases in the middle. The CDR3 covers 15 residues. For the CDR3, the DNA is TGCGCCAGCAGCCAATTTCAGGGTGGTGATTCACCCCTCCACTTT. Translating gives CASSQFQGGDSPLHF.

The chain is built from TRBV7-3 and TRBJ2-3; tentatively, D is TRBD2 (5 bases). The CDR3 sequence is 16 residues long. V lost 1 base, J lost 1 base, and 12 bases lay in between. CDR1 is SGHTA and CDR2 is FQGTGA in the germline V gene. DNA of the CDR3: TGTGCCAGCAGCTTAATCGGCGGGTCGGGCACAGATACGCAGTATTTT. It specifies CASSLIGGSGTDTQYF.

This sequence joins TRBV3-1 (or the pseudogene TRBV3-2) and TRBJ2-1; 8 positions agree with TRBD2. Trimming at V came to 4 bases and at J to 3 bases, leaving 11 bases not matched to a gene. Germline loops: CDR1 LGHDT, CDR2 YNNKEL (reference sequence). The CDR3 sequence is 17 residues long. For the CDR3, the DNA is TGTGCCAGCAGCCCGGGAACGGGAGGGCCCCTCTACAATGAGCAGTTCTTC. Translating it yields CASSPGTGGPLYNEQFF.

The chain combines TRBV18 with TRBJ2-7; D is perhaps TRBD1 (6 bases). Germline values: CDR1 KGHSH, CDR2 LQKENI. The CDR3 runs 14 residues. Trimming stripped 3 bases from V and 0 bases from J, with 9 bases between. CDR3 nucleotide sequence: TGTGCCAGCTCACCGCGGACAGACTCCTACGAGCAGTACTTC. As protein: CASSPRTDSYEQYF.

The CDR3 spells CASNRQVAGELFF. CDR3 nucleotide sequence: TGTGCCAGCAACAGGCAGGTGGCCGGGGAGCTGTTTTTT. The rearrangement uses TRBV12-3 or TRBV12-4 and TRBJ2-2, with D possibly being TRBD1 (5 bases). Trimming stripped 7 bases from V and 6 bases from J, with 12 bases between. The CDR3 contains 13 residues.

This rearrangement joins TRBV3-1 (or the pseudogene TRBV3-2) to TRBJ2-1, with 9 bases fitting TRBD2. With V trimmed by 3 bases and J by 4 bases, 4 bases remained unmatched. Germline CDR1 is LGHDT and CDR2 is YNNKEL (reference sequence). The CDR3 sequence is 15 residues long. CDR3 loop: CASSHLAGAYNEQFF. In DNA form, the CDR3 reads TGTGCCAGCAGCCATTTAGCGGGGGCTTACAATGAGCAGTTCTTC.

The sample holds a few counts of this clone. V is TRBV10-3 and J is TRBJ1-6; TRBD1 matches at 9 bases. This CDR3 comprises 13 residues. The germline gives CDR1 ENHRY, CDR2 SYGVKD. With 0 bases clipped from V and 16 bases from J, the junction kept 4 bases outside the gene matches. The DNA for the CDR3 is TGTGCCATCAGTGAGTCCGCGGGACAGGGACTCCACTTT. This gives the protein CAISESAGQGLHF.

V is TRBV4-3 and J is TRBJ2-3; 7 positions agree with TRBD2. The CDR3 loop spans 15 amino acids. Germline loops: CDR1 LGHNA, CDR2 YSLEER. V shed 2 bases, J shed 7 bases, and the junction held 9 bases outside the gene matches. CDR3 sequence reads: CASSQHVAGAHTQYF. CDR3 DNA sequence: TGCGCCAGCAGCCAACATGTTGCGGGAGCACATACGCAGTATTTT.

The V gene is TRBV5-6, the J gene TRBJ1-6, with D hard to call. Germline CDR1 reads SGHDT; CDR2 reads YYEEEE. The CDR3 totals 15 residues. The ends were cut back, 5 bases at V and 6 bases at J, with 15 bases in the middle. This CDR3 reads CASSRSDTRNSPLHF. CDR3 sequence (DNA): TGTGCCAGCAGTCGTAGCGACACACGTAATTCACCCCTCCACTTT.

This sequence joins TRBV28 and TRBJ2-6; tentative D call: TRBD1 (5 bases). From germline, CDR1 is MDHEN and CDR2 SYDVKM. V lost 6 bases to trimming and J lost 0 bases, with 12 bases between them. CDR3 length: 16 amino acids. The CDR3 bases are TGTGCCAGCAGAGGCAGGGCCTTCTCTGGGGCCAACGTCCTGACTTTC. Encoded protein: CASRGRAFSGANVLTF.

CDR3 coding DNA: TGTGCCAGCAGCCAAGGGGGCGGCAGGGGAGGCTACACCTTC. It codes for CASSQGGGRGGYTF. V is TRBV3-1 (or the pseudogene TRBV3-2) and J is TRBJ1-2; weak D call: TRBD1 (6 bases). Looked up from germline, CDR1 is LGHDT and CDR2 is YNNKEL (reference sequence). The CDR3 sequence is 14 residues long. Trimming took 1 base from V and 8 from J, leaving 14 bases between them.

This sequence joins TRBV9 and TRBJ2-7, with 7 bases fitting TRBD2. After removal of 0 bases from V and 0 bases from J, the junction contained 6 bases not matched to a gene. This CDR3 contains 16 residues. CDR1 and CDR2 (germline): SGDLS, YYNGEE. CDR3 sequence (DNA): TGTGCCAGCAGCGTAGGTCTAGCGGTACGCTCCTACGAGCAGTACTTC. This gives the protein CASSVGLAVRSYEQYF.

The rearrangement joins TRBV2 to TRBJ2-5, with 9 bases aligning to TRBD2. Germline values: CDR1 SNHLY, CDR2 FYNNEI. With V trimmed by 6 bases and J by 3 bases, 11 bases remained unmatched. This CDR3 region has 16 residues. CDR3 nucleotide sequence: TGTGCCAGCAGCCTGGCGGGAGGGCCAGGAAAAGAGACCCAGTACTTC. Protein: CASSLAGGPGKETQYF.

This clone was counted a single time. In DNA form, the CDR3 reads TGTGCCAGCAGCCCCTCTGGCGGGAGAGTCGGTAATGAGCAGTTCTTC. Translating it yields CASSPSGGRVGNEQFF. The chain recombines TRBV28 with TRBJ2-1, with 7 bases that match TRBD2. The CDR3 totals 16 residues. V trimming: 6 bases; J trimming: 7 bases; junction bases outside the gene matches: 15. Germline assignment: CDR1 MDHEN and CDR2 SYDVKM.

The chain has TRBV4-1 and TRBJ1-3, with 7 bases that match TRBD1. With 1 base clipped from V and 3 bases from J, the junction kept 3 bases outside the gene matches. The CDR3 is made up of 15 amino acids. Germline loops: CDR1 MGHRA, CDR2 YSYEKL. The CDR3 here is CASSQGQGVGNTIYF. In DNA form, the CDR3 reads TGCGCCAGCAGCCAAGGCCAGGGGGTTGGAAACACCATATATTTT.